These T cell receptor beta chains were read from a single sample in a study of T cell repertoires in breast cancer. TCRdb reanalysed the emulsion pairing reads using MiXCR and keeps one entry per CDR3 protein. The sample contains roughly 120 distinct CDR3 sequences, about 40% of which appear only once. Input material: CD8+ T cells. The receptors derive from a pool of human donors with breast cancer or a healthy control (not recorded which). The CDR3 runs from the conserved cysteine through the conserved F or W. A D gene is named only where the DNA matches it firmly. For some rows the clone size is stated as once, few or many, or as a class when expanded; others skip it.

CDR3	DNA	D	J	length	V	size
CASSFWRGAIWNEQFF	TGTGCCAGCAGCTTTTGGCGGGGGGCTATTTGGAATGAGCAGTTCTTC	TRBD2	TRBJ2-1	16	TRBV7-2	medium-sized
CATSGGLDTQHF	TGCGCCACCTCGGGGGGGTTAGATACGCAGCATTTT	-	TRBJ1-5	12	TRBV5-1	-
CASSQLTVVLYNEQFF	TGTGCCAGCAGCCAGCTGACTGTCGTGTTATACAATGAGCAGTTCTTC	-	TRBJ2-1	16	TRBV4-2	-
CASSLADQPQHF	TGTGCCAGCAGTTTGGCGGATCAGCCCCAGCATTTT	-	TRBJ1-5	12	TRBV6-2/TRBV6-3	-
CASNGGGMNTEAFF	TGTGCCAGCAACGGAGGGGGCATGAACACTGAAGCTTTCTTT	TRBD1	TRBJ1-1	14	TRBV7-2	many
CASSADRSELFF	TGCGCCAGCAGTGCAGACAGGTCTGAACTGTTTTTT	-	TRBJ1-4	12	TRBV10-1	medium-sized
CASSLNRDHNQPQHF	TGTGCCAGCAGCTTGAACAGGGATCACAATCAGCCCCAGCATTTT	-	TRBJ1-5	15	TRBV7-2	large
CASISNTEAFF	TGTGCCAGCATATCGAACACTGAAGCTTTCTTT	-	TRBJ1-1	11	TRBV27	-
CASSLSATEKLFF	TGTGCCAGCAGCTTAAGTGCAACGGAAAAACTGTTTTTT	-	TRBJ1-4	13	TRBV7-2	many
CASSQRTLLDEQFF	TGTGCCAGCAGCCAACGGACTCTACTGGATGAGCAGTTCTTT	-	TRBJ2-1	14	TRBV4-1	many
CASSSGQGAYYGYTF	TGTGCCAGCAGCTCGGGACAGGGGGCCTACTATGGCTATACCTTC	TRBD1	TRBJ1-2	15	TRBV7-9	few
CASSQSRGTYNEQFF	TGCGCCAGCAGCCAATCTCGGGGGACCTACAATGAGCAGTTCTTC	-	TRBJ2-1	15	TRBV4-3	medium-sized
CASSPWGGTEAFF	TGTGCCAGCAGCCCGTGGGGGGGGACTGAAGCTTTCTTT	-	TRBJ1-1	13	TRBV7-2	many
CASSQLTGIYNEQFF	TGTGCCAGCAGCCAGCTGACCGGGATATACAATGAGCAGTTCTTC	-	TRBJ2-1	15	TRBV4-2	few
CASSMSGVQETQYF	TGTGCCAGCAGCATGTCCGGTGTCCAAGAGACCCAGTACTTC	-	TRBJ2-5	14	TRBV7-9	-
CASSALSANGKLFF	TGTGCCAGCAGCGCCCTGTCGGCTAATGGAAAGCTGTTTTTT	-	TRBJ1-4	14	TRBV7-6	-
CASSLNELTGELFF	TGTGCTAGCAGCTTAAACGAGCTCACCGGGGAGCTGTTTTTT	-	TRBJ2-2	14	TRBV7-3	many
CASSPRANTGEPVW	TGTGCCAGCAGCCCACGGGCGAACACCGGGGAGCCGGTGTGG	-	TRBJ2-2	14	TRBV7-9	-
CASSLAGGMNTEAPF	TGTGCCAGCAGCTTGGCAGGGGGCATGAACACTGAAGCTCCCTTT	TRBD1	TRBJ1-1	15	TRBV7-4	-
CALSIVYSTDTHYF	TGTGCCCTTAGTATAGTATACAGCACAGATACGCATTATTTT	-	TRBJ2-3	14	TRBV19	-
CASSLAMDSLYELYF	TGTGCCAGCAGCCTCGCTATGGACAGCCTCTACGAGCTGTACTTC	-	TRBJ2-7	15	TRBV28	-
CASSLTGAGTEAFF	TGTGCCAGCAGCTTGACAGGGGCCGGGACTGAAGCTTTCTTT	TRBD1	TRBJ1-1	14	TRBV7-3	once
CASSTPQGSGSLAKNIQYF	TGTGCCAGCAGCACTCCTCAGGGTAGCGGGTCCCTAGCCAAAAACATTCAGTACTTC	TRBD2	TRBJ2-4	19	TRBV7-2	many
CASSLGTEIGHTF	TGTGCCAGCAGCTTGGGGACAGAGATTGGCCACACCTTC	TRBD1	TRBJ1-2	13	TRBV7-3	few
CASNGGNQPQHF	TGTGCCAGCAACGGGGGCAATCAGCCCCAGCATTTT	-	TRBJ1-5	12	TRBV7-2	-
CSINGRSINNEQFF	TGTTCCATCAACGGGAGGTCCATTAACAATGAGCAGTTCTTC	TRBD2	TRBJ2-1	14	TRBV6-1	-
CASSLKIGELFF	TGTGCCAGCAGCTTAAAGATCGGGGAGCTGTTTTTT	-	TRBJ2-2	12	TRBV7-6	many
CASSDTDEQYF	TGTGCCAGCAGCGATACCGACGAGCAGTACTTC	-	TRBJ2-7	11	TRBV7-8	few
CASSPQTTGNTIYF	TGTGCCAGCAGTCCCCAGACTACTGGAAACACCATATATTTT	-	TRBJ1-3	14	TRBV6-8	many
CASRRDFNTDTQYF	TGTGCCAGCAGACGGGACTTTAACACAGATACGCAGTATTTT	-	TRBJ2-3	14	TRBV7-3	few
CASLGLSGEKLFF	TGTGCCAGCCTGGGACTGAGTGGTGAAAAACTGTTTTTT	-	TRBJ1-4	13	TRBV27	-
CASSPRTGYEQYF	TGTGCCAGCAGCCCCCGGACAGGGTACGAGCAGTACTTC	TRBD1	TRBJ2-7	13	TRBV7-2	many
CASSLAMDSSYEQYF	TGTGCCAGCAGCCTCGCTATGGACAGCTCCTACGAGCAGTACTTC	-	TRBJ2-7	15	TRBV28	hyperexpanded
CASSDHRDRDPNQPQHF	TGTGCCAGCAGCGACCACCGGGACAGGGATCCCAATCAGCCCCAGCATTTT	TRBD1	TRBJ1-5	17	TRBV7-9	many
CASSPGLAPREQYF	TGTGCCAGCAGCCCGGGACTAGCCCCCAGGGAGCAGTACTTC	TRBD2	TRBJ2-7	14	TRBV5-3	many
CASCSEGQLDEQFF	TGTGCCAGCTGCTCGGAGGGCCAGCTTGATGAGCAGTTCTTC	-	TRBJ2-1	14	TRBV7-6	-
CASNGRAINNEQFF	TGTGCCAGCAACGGGAGGGCCATTAACAATGAGCAGTTCTTC	TRBD2	TRBJ2-1	14	TRBV6-1	hyperexpanded
CASSSGTETGYTF	TGTGCCAGCAGCTCGGGGACAGAGACTGGCTACACCTTC	TRBD1	TRBJ1-2	13	TRBV7-3	hyperexpanded